This TCR beta chain was retrieved from a study of shared clonotypes between healthy human individuals. On the study more broadly: Each donor had three CD4 naive, three CD4 memory, two CD8 naive and one CD8 memory plate.

Genomic DNA from each subset was divided evenly over several immunoSEQ plates. Here immunoSEQ multiplex PCR was the method, and the copy in TCRdb shows in-frame clones only, minus some. This table has 750,000 to 1,000,000 clones, over 90% appearing once. Only CD45RO-negative cells positively selected for CCR7 counted as naive CD8 cells, so terminally differentiated effector memory CD45RA+ cells were excluded. Sequenced material: naive CD8+ T cells sorted from blood. This sequence originates from a man aged 25-45 years in good health.

As DNA, the CDR3 is TGTGCCAGCAGCCTAACAGGGGGCAATAACAATGAGCAGTTCTTC. Protein product: CASSLTGGNNNEQFF. The gene calls are TRBV11-2 and TRBJ2-1; 9 nucleotides match TRBD1. Germline V CDR1 and CDR2: SGHAT, FQNNGV. CDR3 size: 15 residues. After removal of 5 bases from V and 5 bases from J, the junction contained 7 bases not matched to a gene.